This entry is about one TCR beta chain. TCRdb's table, derived via immunoSEQ multiplex PCR, lists solely in-frame clones and lacks some. The sample holds 150,000 to 200,000 clones, around 89% seen once. Germline assignment: CDR1 MDHEN and CDR2 SYDVKM. V dropped 4 bases and J dropped 0 bases, with 8 bases sitting between them. This CDR3 contains 14 residues. This record belongs to a study of T cell responses to AZD1222 COVID-19 vaccine. Sequences were derived from peripheral blood, sampled on day 0 of AZD1222 vaccination. The TCR originated in an adult in good health. This sequence joins TRBV28 and TRBJ2-3, with TRBD2 as a possible D gene (6 bases). The DNA for the CDR3 is TGTGCCAGCAGTTCCGCGGGGAGCACAGATACGCAGTATTTT. Translation: CASSSAGSTDTQYF. The whole variable domain, remainder taken from reference TRBV28 and TRBJ2-3, is DVKVTQSSRYLVKRTGEKVFLECVQDMDHENMFWYRQDPGLGLRLIYFSYDVKMKEKGDIPEGYSVSREKKERFSLILESASTNQTSMYLCASSSAGSTDTQYFGPGTRLTVL.